This T cell receptor (beta chain) was obtained from a study of beta chain features in type 1 diabetes. V lost 5 bases to trimming and J lost 5 bases, with 18 bases between them. The germline CDR1 and CDR2 sequences are SGHNT and YENEEA. The CDR3 runs 15 residues. Study findings and constraints: TCRB CDR3s from Type 1 diabetes patients were moderately but significantly shorter in all four CD4+ subsets.

The investigators reverse transcribed all of the isolated RNA, so they sequenced expressed TCRB transcripts. Clones were read by immunoSEQ multiplex PCR, and TCRdb kept only the in-frame ones, dropping some. The table has about 160,000 clones, around 8% seen once. Concerning this clone itself: Its specificity is unknown.

This sequence was found in a young woman with type 1 diabetes. Sequencing was performed on central memory CD4+ T cells from blood. The chain employs TRBV11-3 and TRBJ2-5, with D perhaps TRBD2 (6 bases). The CDR3 DNA reads TGTGCCAGCAGCCAGAGGTTAGGGGCGGGGGAGACCCAGTACTTC. Its protein product is CASSQRLGAGETQYF.